Below, 18 T cell receptor beta chains from the same sample are listed, as sequenced in a study of neurological immune-mediated disorders (dated by TCRdb to about 2019). The library was prepared using 5' RACE. Sequencing took place on an Illumina HiSeq 2500. The public reads were quality trimmed at Q25 with fastp and then assembled into clones with MiXCR by TCRdb, keeping productive beta chains. One record per CDR3 amino acid sequence lists the most common genes and DNA. In all, the sample holds some 26,000 distinct CDR3 sequences, and around 3.4% of those were seen once. 7% to 8.5% of the sample is held by the ten biggest clonotypes. The specimen sequenced was PBMCs. The receptors stem from a woman aged 25-40 years with multiple sclerosis.

This clonotype has ten or more counts. V is TRBV20-1 and J is TRBJ2-4; 9 positions agree with TRBD1. CDR1 is DFQATT and CDR2 is SNEGSKA in the germline V gene (reference sequence). The J segment lost 9 bases and the V segment lost 2 bases, leaving 8 bases of the junction unmatched. The CDR3 runs 14 residues. Here the CDR3 DNA reads TGCAGTGCTAGAACAACAGGGGGCTCAGGCATTCAGTACTTC. The encoded protein is CSARTTGGSGIQYF.

In its sample, this clonotype was seen many times. The gene calls are TRBV4-2 and TRBJ1-2; possible D gene TRBD1, 6 bases. The CDR3 has 15 amino acids. V was cut by 1 base and J by 8 bases, with 17 bases left in between. From germline, CDR1 is LGHNA and CDR2 YNFKEQ. The CDR3 spells CASSQGTDRKGGYTF. CDR3 bases: TGTGCCAGCAGCCAAGGGACAGACCGTAAGGGAGGCTACACCTTC.

In this sample, this clonotype turned up many times. The rearrangement links TRBV11-3 to TRBJ2-2; D is unclear. The CDR3 sequence is 12 residues long. Germline V gene lookup returns CDR1 SGHNT and CDR2 YENEEA. V lost 6 bases and J lost 9, with 11 bases in between. CDR3 protein: CASSPSLRELFF. In DNA form, the CDR3 reads TGTGCCAGCAGTCCCAGCCTGCGGGAGCTGTTTTTT. Drawing the rest from reference TRBV11-3 and TRBJ2-2, the complete variable domain is EAGVVQSPRYKIIEKKQPVAFWCNPISGHNTLYWYLQNLGQGPELLIRYENEEAVDDSQLPKDRFSAERLKGVDSTLKIQPAELGDSAVYLCASSPSLRELFFGEGSRLTVL.

This clonotype was seen repeatedly, ten times or more. The V gene is TRBV10-3, the J gene TRBJ1-2; D may be TRBD1 (5 bases). Germline V gene lookup returns CDR1 ENHRY and CDR2 SYGVKD. This CDR3 is built from 12 residues. V was shortened by 3 bases and J by 11 bases, with 13 bases between the two germline ends. CDR3 in DNA: TGTGCCATCAGTGACGGGACCATCTGGTACACCTTC. This translates into CAISDGTIWYTF.

This clonotype came up many times. This chain connects TRBV7-8 to TRBJ2-5; TRBD1 matches at 9 bases. V shed 6 bases, J shed 7 bases, and the junction held 9 bases outside the gene matches. Looked up from germline, CDR1 is SGHVS and CDR2 is FQNEAQ. There are 14 residues in the CDR3. Written as DNA, the CDR3 is TGTGCCAGCAGACGTGGACAGGGGACGGCGACCCAGTACTTC. Translation: CASRRGQGTATQYF.

The sample holds many counts of this clonotype. The chain uses TRBV20-1 and TRBJ2-3; D is ambiguous. CDR1 DFQATT and CDR2 SNEGSKA come from the germline V gene (reference sequence). There are 15 residues in the CDR3. Trimming shortened V by 4 bases and J by 0 bases, and 14 bases separated the two germline ends. CDR3 amino acids: CSATMAQSSTDTQYF. The DNA for the CDR3 is TGCAGTGCTACTATGGCTCAATCAAGCACAGATACGCAGTATTTT.

This clonotype was observed many times. The V call is TRBV20-1, the J call TRBJ1-6, with 10 nucleotides matching TRBD1. The germline CDR1 and CDR2 sequences are DFQATT and SNEGSKA (reference sequence). V dropped 3 bases and J dropped 7; count of bases not matched to a gene: 6. CDR3 size: 15 residues. The CDR3 reads CSARGTGVWNSPLHF. The CDR3 bases are TGCAGTGCTAGGGGGACAGGGGTATGGAATTCACCCCTCCACTTT.

This clonotype was picked up many times. The genes are TRBV5-1 and TRBJ2-7, with TRBD2 identical over 8 bases. Losses at the gene ends were 4 bases for V and 2 bases for J; bases not matched to a gene: 5. In germline, CDR1 is SGHRS, CDR2 YFSETQ. The CDR3 runs to 14 residues. CDR3 DNA sequence: TGCGCCAGCAGCCTCACTAGCGGTACCTACGAGCAGTACTTC. It translates to CASSLTSGTYEQYF.

The chain combines TRBV12-3 or TRBV12-4 with TRBJ2-4, with 7 positions matching TRBD2. The CDR3 consists of 15 residues. V shed 8 bases, J shed 6 bases, and the junction held 13 bases outside the gene matches. CDR3 bases: TGTGCCAGCGGGGTAGCGGGTACTAGGGGAAACATTCAGTACTTC. As protein: CASGVAGTRGNIQYF.

Turning to this clonotype: This may be a read error, as it is one base from a much larger clone. The chain links TRBV5-6 to TRBJ2-1; D possibly corresponds to TRBD2 (5 bases). Germline loops: CDR1 SGHDT, CDR2 YYEEEE. With 2 bases removed from V and 12 bases from J, the gap between germline ends came to 24 bases. The CDR3 runs 16 residues. CDR3 bases: TGTGCCAGCAGCTTCACCCTTGTGGGGAAGGGAGAGGTGCAGTTCTTC. Encoded protein: CASSFTLVGKGEVQFF.

This clonotype was recorded many times. The chain joins TRBV7-2 to TRBJ2-5, with a tentative D call TRBD1 (5 bases). The CDR3 runs to 14 residues. V was clipped by 0 bases and J by 4 bases, with 9 bases between them. The V gene's germline CDR1 is SGHTA and CDR2 FQGNSA. The DNA for the CDR3 is TGTGCCAGCAGCTTAGCAGGGGAAGGAGAGACCCAGTACTTC. Translated: CASSLAGEGETQYF.

Many counts were recorded for this clonotype. The rearrangement joins TRBV4-1 to TRBJ1-2; 12 bases map to TRBD1. This CDR3 is 19 amino acids long. CDR1 and CDR2 from the germline V gene are MGHRA and YSYEKL. V gave up 4 bases and J gave up 4 bases; unmatched junction bases: 16. CDR3: CASSRTPNRDRGRIYGYTF. The CDR3 DNA sequence: TGCGCCAGCAGCCGCACGCCTAACCGGGACAGGGGGCGCATCTATGGCTACACCTTC.

This clonotype has just a few counts. The chain links TRBV10-2 to TRBJ2-3; D ambiguous. The V gene lost 7 bases and the J gene lost 4 bases, with 6 bases spanning the gap. The CDR3 spans 11 residues. Germline V lookup: CDR1 WSHSY, CDR2 SAAADI. CDR3 sequence (DNA): TGCGCCAGCACCCTAGCAGATACGCAGTATTTT. Amino acid sequence: CASTLADTQYF.

This clonotype was recorded many times. A single base separates this from a much larger clone, so it may be a read error. The J gene is TRBJ2-2, the V gene TRBV20-1, with 10 bases matching TRBD2. V trimming: 4 bases; J trimming: 5 bases; junction bases outside the gene matches: 10. This CDR3 has 16 amino acids. CDR1 and CDR2 from the germline V gene are DFQATT and SNEGSKA (reference sequence). CDR3 sequence reads: CSATPLAGEVTGELFF. DNA of the CDR3: TGCAGTGCTACACCCCTAGCGGGAGAAGTAACCGGGGAGCTGTTTTTT.

This clonotype appeared many times. The rearrangement uses TRBV28 and TRBJ2-6; 11 bases are a match to TRBD1. CDR3 size: 17 residues. Germline loops: CDR1 MDHEN, CDR2 SYDVKM. With V trimmed by 7 bases and J by 0 bases, 5 bases remained unmatched. In nucleotides, the CDR3 is TGTGCCAGCACGTCCGGGACAGGGGGCTCTGGGGCCAACGTCCTGACTTTC. Translating it yields CASTSGTGGSGANVLTF.

This clonotype was observed at least ten times. J is TRBJ2-2 and V is TRBV12-3 or TRBV12-4; TRBD1 is a possible D gene (6 bases). The CDR3 has 14 amino acids. With 6 bases removed from V and 5 bases from J, the gap between germline ends came to 13 bases. CDR3 DNA sequence: TGTGCCAGCAGCCCAAGGGGGTGGACCGGGGAGCTGTTTTTT. Its protein is CASSPRGWTGELFF.

This clonotype was seen repeatedly, ten times or more. The chain is built from TRBV7-9 and TRBJ2-1; tentative D call: TRBD2 (5 bases). The CDR3 has 14 amino acids. Trimming pared 5 bases from V and 6 bases from J, leaving 14 bases between. Germline assignment: CDR1 SEHNR and CDR2 FQNEAQ (reference sequence). The CDR3: CASSPRRERNEQFF. Written as DNA, the CDR3 is TGTGCCAGCAGCCCCCGACGGGAACGCAATGAGCAGTTCTTC.

This clonotype was seen a few times. A much bigger clone sits one base away, suggesting this may be a read error. The chain recombines TRBV20-1 with TRBJ2-3, with D perhaps given as TRBD1 or TRBD2 (5 bases each). The V end lost 6 bases, the J end lost 3 bases, and 16 bases lay between the germline ends. Germline loops: CDR1 DFQATT, CDR2 SNEGSKA (reference sequence). This CDR3 has 14 amino acids. CDR3 sequence: CSAQPGKGTDTQYF. The CDR3 DNA sequence: TGCAGTGCCCAACCGGGAAAGGGGACAGATACGCAGTATTTT.